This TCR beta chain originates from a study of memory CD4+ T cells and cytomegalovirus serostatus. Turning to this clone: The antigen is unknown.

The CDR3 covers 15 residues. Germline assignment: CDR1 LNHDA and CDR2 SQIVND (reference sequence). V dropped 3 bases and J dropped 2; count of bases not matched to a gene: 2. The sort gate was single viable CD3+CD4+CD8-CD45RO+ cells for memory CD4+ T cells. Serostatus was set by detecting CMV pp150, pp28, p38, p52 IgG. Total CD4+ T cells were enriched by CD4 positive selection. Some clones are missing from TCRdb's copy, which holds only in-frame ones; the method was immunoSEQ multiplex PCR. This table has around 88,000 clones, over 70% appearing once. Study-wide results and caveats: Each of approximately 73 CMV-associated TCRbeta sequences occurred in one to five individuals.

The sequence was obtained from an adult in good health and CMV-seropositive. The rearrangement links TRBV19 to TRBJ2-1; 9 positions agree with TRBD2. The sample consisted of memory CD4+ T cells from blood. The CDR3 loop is CASSMGGRAYNEQFF. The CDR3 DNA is TGTGCCAGTAGTATGGGCGGGAGGGCCTACAATGAGCAGTTCTTC.